Shown below are 30 T cell receptor beta chains from a single sample sequenced in a study of T cell responses to AZD1222 COVID-19 vaccine. This table comes from immunoSEQ multiplex PCR, and its TCRdb copy is limited to in-frame clones, with some not included. The table includes fewer than 200,000 clones, about nine tenths detected once. The source was peripheral blood, collected on day 0 of AZD1222 vaccination. The receptors derive from an adult in good health.

The rearrangement links TRBV3-1 (or the pseudogene TRBV3-2) to TRBJ2-3; 8 nucleotides align to TRBD2. The germline V gene has CDR1 LGHDT and CDR2 YNNKEL (reference sequence). J gave up 0 bases and V 0 bases, and 8 bases lay outside the gene matches. This CDR3 has 18 residues. The CDR3, as DNA: TGTGCCAGCAGCCAAGACCCCGGATTAGCGGGGAGCACAGATACGCAGTATTTT. It yields the protein CASSQDPGLAGSTDTQYF.

The chain uses TRBV19 and TRBJ2-1, with 11 bases aligning to TRBD2. CDR1 and CDR2 (germline): LNHDA, SQIVND (reference sequence). CDR3 length: 16 amino acids. Losses at the gene ends were 3 bases for V and 8 bases for J; bases not matched to a gene: 9. The CDR3 DNA reads as TGTGCCAGTAGTATCGAACTAGCGGGAGTTAGGGATGAGCAGTTCTTC. Its translation: CASSIELAGVRDEQFF.

The genes are TRBV4-2 and TRBJ2-7; 7 positions match TRBD2. With V trimmed by 1 base and J by 4 bases, 10 bases remained unmatched. CDR1 LGHNA and CDR2 YNFKEQ come from the germline V gene. The CDR3 spans 16 residues. CDR3: CASSQGAGRPPYEQYF. As DNA, the CDR3 is TGTGCCAGCAGCCAAGGAGCGGGAAGACCTCCTTACGAGCAGTACTTC.

This rearrangement joins TRBV6-5 to TRBJ1-2, with D uncertain. Germline CDR1 reads MNHEY; CDR2 reads SVGAGI. The CDR3 has 13 amino acids. Between the trimmed V and J ends, which lost 2 bases and 4 bases, there was a span of 8 bases. CDR3 DNA: TGTGCCAGCAGTTACGGAGAGGTCTATGGCTACACCTTC. Amino acid sequence: CASSYGEVYGYTF.

The chain combines TRBV30 with TRBJ1-1, with D uncertain. The CDR3 runs 12 residues. Germline V gene lookup returns CDR1 GTSNPN and CDR2 SVGIG (reference sequence). The ends were cut back, 2 bases at V and 1 base at J, with 5 bases in the middle. The chain's CDR3 is CAWSNGNTEAFF. CDR3 bases: TGTGCCTGGAGTAACGGGAACACTGAAGCTTTCTTT.

V gene TRBV3-1 (or the pseudogene TRBV3-2) combines with J gene TRBJ2-2, with D uncertain. CDR1 is LGHDT, CDR2 YNNKEL, per germline (reference sequence). Trimming took 4 bases from V and 2 from J, leaving 8 bases between them. The CDR3 consists of 14 residues. CDR3 protein: CASSRFPNTGELFF. DNA of the CDR3: TGTGCCAGCAGCCGCTTTCCCAACACCGGGGAGCTGTTTTTT.

The chain employs TRBV2 and TRBJ2-7, with 7 bases matching TRBD1. Germline V gives CDR1 SNHLY, CDR2 FYNNEI. This CDR3 comprises 12 residues. J gave up 4 bases and V 7 bases, and 4 bases lay outside the gene matches. CDR3 residues: CASTGQVYEQYF. The CDR3 nucleotides read TGTGCCAGCACCGGACAGGTTTACGAGCAGTACTTC.

The rearrangement uses TRBV18 and TRBJ2-7; D may be TRBD2 (6 bases). The V and J ends lost 3 bases and 5 bases respectively, with 14 bases between them. This CDR3 spans 14 amino acids. Germline-derived CDR1 and CDR2 are KGHSH and LQKENI. The CDR3 nucleotides read TGTGCCAGCTCACCCGCAGGGAGGATGGACGAGCAGTACTTC. Translating gives CASSPAGRMDEQYF.

This sequence joins TRBV27 and TRBJ1-1; D remains unclear. Germline loops: CDR1 MNHEY, CDR2 SMNVEV (reference sequence). V was trimmed by 0 bases and J by 3 bases, leaving 11 bases between them. This CDR3 region has 15 residues. The chain's CDR3 is CASSLSREWDTEAFF. CDR3 nucleotides: TGTGCCAGCAGTTTATCGCGGGAGTGGGACACTGAAGCTTTCTTT.

The chain recombines TRBV2 with TRBJ2-2; 11 nucleotides agree with TRBD2. Unmatched junction bases numbered 7, after V lost 6 bases and J lost 7 bases. The germline V gene encodes CDR1 SNHLY and CDR2 FYNNEI. This CDR3 is 15 amino acids long. The CDR3 reads CASSPSGGNIGELFF. Written as DNA, the CDR3 is TGTGCCAGCAGCCCTAGCGGGGGGAATATCGGGGAGCTGTTTTTT.

The chain carries TRBV18 and TRBJ2-7; 10 bases map to TRBD1. J lost 2 bases, V lost 6 bases, and 4 bases had no gene match. This CDR3 is built from 14 residues. Germline CDR1 KGHSH, CDR2 LQKENI. DNA for the CDR3: TGTGCCAGCTCTTCCGGGACAGGGGCCTACGAGCAGTACTTC. Translating it yields CASSSGTGAYEQYF.

V usage is TRBV27 and J usage is TRBJ1-1; D is possibly TRBD1 (5 bases). This CDR3 is built from 13 residues. The V end was cut by 6 bases, the J end by 6 bases, with 14 bases between. Germline values: CDR1 MNHEY, CDR2 SMNVEV (reference sequence). The CDR3 DNA reads as TGTGCCAGCAGCTATAACCGGGACTCTGAAGCTTTCTTT. Translation: CASSYNRDSEAFF.

The chain couples TRBV7-2 to TRBJ1-6, with D unclear. CDR1 and CDR2 (germline): SGHTA, FQGNSA. There are 17 residues in the CDR3. Trimming stripped 3 bases from V and 0 bases from J, with 12 bases between. CDR3 in DNA: TGTGCCAGCAGCTTTATCGGCTTTGGCTCCTATAATTCACCCCTCCACTTT. It translates to CASSFIGFGSYNSPLHF.

The chain is built from TRBV11-2 and TRBJ1-6; D perhaps matches TRBD1 (5 bases). Trimming pared 0 bases from V and 9 bases from J, leaving 9 bases between. CDR1 SGHAT and CDR2 FQNNGV come from the germline V gene. The CDR3 totals 14 residues. The CDR3 spells CASSLEQGVSPLHF. The CDR3 nucleotides read TGTGCCAGCAGCTTAGAACAAGGGGTTTCACCCCTCCACTTT.

This clone was seen a single time. One end of the junction varies from germline; a read error may be responsible. The chain carries TRBV3-1 (or the pseudogene TRBV3-2) and TRBJ2-1; D is ambiguous. Germline assignment: CDR1 LGHDT and CDR2 YNNKEL (reference sequence). This CDR3 comprises 14 residues. CDR3 amino acids: CASNQGLVGNEQFF. Written as DNA, the CDR3 is TGTGCCAGCAACCAAGGGTTAGTAGGGAATGAGCAGTTCTTC.

Notes on this clone: Different DNA sequences within this sample yield the same CDR3. This chain links TRBV11-2 with TRBJ2-3; D is unclear. Trimming removed 1 base at V and 0 bases at J, with 8 bases between. Germline-derived CDR1 and CDR2 are SGHAT and FQNNGV. The length of the CDR3 is 15 residues. The chain's CDR3 is CASSLGLDSTDTQYF. The CDR3 nucleotides read TGTGCCAGCAGCTTAGGCCTAGATAGCACAGATACGCAGTATTTT. Together with reference TRBV11-2 and TRBJ2-3, the CDR3 gives the full variable domain: EAGVAQSPRYKIIEKRQSVAFWCNPISGHATLYWYQQILGQGPKLLIQFQNNGVVDDSQLPKDRFSAERLKGVDSTLKIQPAKLEDSAVYLCASSLGLDSTDTQYFGPGTRLTVL.

This chain joins TRBV12-3 or TRBV12-4 and TRBJ1-1, with D possibly being TRBD1 (5 bases). This CDR3 comprises 13 residues. Trimming removed 8 bases at V and 11 bases at J, with 21 bases between. CDR3 region: CASSLQGLPGAFF. The CDR3 DNA reads TGTGCCAGCTCCTTGCAGGGACTCCCGGGGGCTTTCTTT.

The chain couples TRBV2 to TRBJ2-1, with no clear D. CDR3 size: 17 residues. Looked up from germline, CDR1 is SNHLY and CDR2 is FYNNEI. V was trimmed by 6 bases and J by 0 bases, leaving 18 bases between them. The CDR3 is CASSDPLGDFSYNEQFF. For the CDR3, the DNA is TGTGCCAGCAGCGACCCACTGGGCGACTTCTCCTACAATGAGCAGTTCTTC.

This chain uses TRBV27 with TRBJ2-1; 12 bases line up with TRBD2. Per germline, CDR1 MNHEY and CDR2 SMNVEV (reference sequence). This CDR3 contains 16 residues. The V gene end was trimmed by 3 bases and the J gene end by 6 bases; junction bases not matched to a gene: 6. The CDR3 sequence: CASSFLTSGRSNEQFF. CDR3 in DNA: TGTGCCAGCAGTTTCCTAACTAGCGGGAGGTCCAATGAGCAGTTCTTC.

The gene calls are TRBV9 and TRBJ1-2; maybe TRBD1 (5 bases). The V end was cut by 3 bases, the J end by 4 bases, with 16 bases between. The CDR3 is 15 amino acids. Germline V gene data show CDR1 as SGDLS and CDR2 as YYNGEE. The CDR3 loop is CASSAPMRGGYGYTF. CDR3 sequence (DNA): TGTGCCAGCAGCGCCCCTATGAGGGGCGGCTATGGCTACACCTTC.

The CDR3 spells CASRLQSLSGNTIYF. The CDR3 nucleotides are TGTGCCAGCAGATTACAGTCACTCTCTGGAAACACCATATATTTT. The chain joins TRBV28 to TRBJ1-3, with no clear D. Germline values: CDR1 MDHEN, CDR2 SYDVKM. Deletions cut 6 bases from V and 0 bases from J, with 12 bases between. The CDR3 contains 15 residues.

The chain is built from TRBV15 and TRBJ1-1, with D unclear. The CDR3 consists of 15 residues. The germline V gene has CDR1 LNHNV and CDR2 YYDKDF (reference sequence). The V end lost 1 base, the J end lost 1 base, and 10 bases lay between the germline ends. The CDR3, as DNA: TGTGCCACCAGCAGAGGGCGGGGTTCGAACACTGAAGCTTTCTTT. Protein: CATSRGRGSNTEAFF.

The chain employs TRBV7-2 and TRBJ1-2; weak D call: TRBD1 (6 bases). Germline V lookup: CDR1 SGHTA, CDR2 FQGNSA. This CDR3 is built from 15 residues. The germline V and J ends were trimmed by 3 bases and 2 bases, with 13 bases remaining between them. The CDR3 here is CASSLGAGSNYGYTF. CDR3 nucleotides: TGTGCCAGCAGCTTGGGGGCAGGGTCCAACTATGGCTACACCTTC. Full variable domain (outside the CDR3, taken from reference TRBV7-2 and TRBJ1-2): GAGVSQSPSNKVTEKGKDVELRCDPISGHTALYWYRQSLGQGLEFLIYFQGNSAPDKSGLPSDRFSAERTGGSVSTLTIQRTQQEDSAVYLCASSLGAGSNYGYTFGSGTRLTVV.

This clone was observed a single time. The chain joins TRBV6-5 to TRBJ2-5; D may be TRBD2 (7 bases). CDR1 is MNHEY, CDR2 SVGAGI, per germline. The CDR3 totals 13 residues. V gave up 9 bases and J gave up 1 base, with 12 bases separating them. The CDR3 DNA reads as TGTGCCAGTAAAAGGGGGGGCCAAGAGACCCAGTACTTC. It codes for CASKRGGQETQYF.

This clone was found a few times. This chain joins TRBV7-2 and TRBJ2-1; D may be TRBD1 (5 bases). CDR3 length: 14 amino acids. CDR1 and CDR2 (germline): SGHTA, FQGNSA. Trimming left V 0 bases short and J 15 bases short, with 18 bases between. The CDR3 DNA reads TGTGCCAGCAGCTTAGCGACTTCACAGGTGGCATGGTTCTTC. Translating it yields CASSLATSQVAWFF.

The table lists this clone with a count of one. The CDR3 is CASSLASGQPQHF. CDR3 nucleotides: TGTGCCAGCAGCTTAGCAAGTGGGCAGCCCCAGCATTTT. This chain links TRBV7-9 with TRBJ1-5, with D unclear. With 0 bases removed from V and 7 bases from J, the gap between germline ends came to 7 bases. This CDR3 is 13 amino acids long. Germline V gives CDR1 SEHNR, CDR2 FQNEAQ (reference sequence).

The chain employs TRBV29-1 and TRBJ2-5; 8 bases are a match to TRBD1. Trimming took 7 bases from V and 1 from J; bases not matched to a gene: 2. The CDR3 sequence is 12 residues long. Germline V gene data show CDR1 as SQVTM and CDR2 as ANQGSEA. The CDR3 DNA is TGCAGCGCTGGACAGGGCCAAGAGACCCAGTACTTC. Protein product: CSAGQGQETQYF.

This chain links TRBV12-5 with TRBJ2-7, with TRBD2 identical over 8 bases. Trimming removed 4 bases from V and 9 bases from J; junction bases left unmatched: 14. There are 15 residues in the CDR3. From germline, CDR1 is LGHNT and CDR2 FRNRAP. CDR3 coding DNA: TGTGCTAGTGGTTCAACCTCCCCGCGGGAGGTCCCGCAGTACTTC. Translated, it gives CASGSTSPREVPQYF.

The rearrangement links TRBV11-2 to TRBJ2-5; 9 bases fit TRBD2. Germline V gene lookup returns CDR1 SGHAT and CDR2 FQNNGV. This CDR3 is 15 amino acids long. The V gene end was trimmed by 4 bases and the J gene end by 1 base; junction bases not matched to a gene: 4. The CDR3: CASSSTSGIQETQYF. CDR3 nucleotide sequence: TGTGCCAGCAGCTCGACTAGCGGAATCCAAGAGACCCAGTACTTC.

This clone was found once. This rearrangement joins TRBV3-1 (or the pseudogene TRBV3-2) to TRBJ2-7; 10 bases agree with TRBD2. With V trimmed by 4 bases and J by 7 bases, 10 bases remained unmatched. CDR3 size: 15 residues. CDR1 LGHDT and CDR2 YNNKEL come from the germline V gene (reference sequence). The CDR3 sequence is CASSPQAAGGREQYF. DNA for the CDR3: TGTGCCAGCAGCCCTCAAGCAGCGGGGGGGCGGGAGCAGTACTTC.